A selection of T cell receptor beta chains follows, all from one sample in a study of shared clonotypes between healthy human individuals. This table comes from immunoSEQ multiplex PCR, and its TCRdb copy is limited to in-frame clones, with some not included. The data hold some 2,500,000 clones, with over 85% observed a single time. Sequences were obtained from naive CD4+ T cells from PBMCs. The receptors shown here come from a man aged 18 to 30 in good health. Some clones in this sample may be carry-over from other donors' samples. Both conserved end residues are part of each CDR3. A D gene is named only where the DNA matches it firmly. Clone size is given for some rows only: seen once, a few or many times, or a class if the clone is expanded.

clone_size j_call v_call d_call cdr3_aa cdr3_nt
- TRBJ2-5 TRBV5-1 - CASSFLQGGETQYF TGCGCCAGCAGCTTCTTACAGGGAGGGGAGACCCAGTACTTC
once TRBJ2-1 TRBV20-1 - CSARDFNEQFF TGCAGTGCACGGGACTTCAATGAGCAGTTCTTC
- TRBJ2-2 TRBV18 TRBD2 CASSPGLAGTGELFF TGTGCCAGCTCACCGGGACTAGCGGGCACCGGGGAGCTGTTTTTT
- TRBJ2-7 TRBV15 TRBD1 CATSTRDRASYEQYF TGTGCCACCAGCACCCGGGACAGGGCTTCCTACGAGCAGTACTTC
once TRBJ1-4 TRBV27 - CASTRMGSEEKLFF TGTGCCAGCACCCGGATGGGGTCGGAAGAAAAACTGTTTTTT
- TRBJ2-7 TRBV21-1 - CASPGLDPSAYEQYF TGTGCCAGCCCTGGACTAGATCCCTCGGCCTACGAGCAGTACTTC
- TRBJ2-5 TRBV15 TRBD2 CATSRGWGEGTTARGTQYF TGTGCCACCAGCAGAGGGTGGGGCGAGGGGACTACTGCGCGGGGGACCCAGTACTTC
- TRBJ1-1 TRBV27 - CASSLSAARMNTEAFF TGTGCCAGCAGTTTATCGGCTGCAAGGATGAACACTGAAGCTTTCTTT
- TRBJ1-4 TRBV25-1 - CASSEDMYEKLFF TGTGCCAGCAGTGAAGACATGTATGAAAAACTGTTTTTT
- TRBJ2-1 TRBV9 TRBD2 CASSGLAEVVDEQFF TGTGCCAGCAGCGGACTAGCGGAGGTTGTAGATGAGCAGTTCTTC
- TRBJ2-7 TRBV11-2 TRBD2 CASSLVPRGAYEQYF TGTGCCAGCAGCTTAGTACCCCGGGGGGCCTACGAGCAGTACTTC
- TRBJ2-1 TRBV27 - CASSLSGSLPSPTYNEQFF TGTGCCAGCAGTTTATCAGGTAGTCTTCCTAGTCCCACCTACAATGAGCAGTTCTTC
once TRBJ2-5 TRBV19 TRBD2 CASRVSGGLQETQYF TGTGCCAGTAGGGTCTCGGGGGGGCTCCAAGAGACCCAGTACTTC
- TRBJ2-1 TRBV9 TRBD2 CASSPGGRTSGYNEQFF TGTGCCAGCAGCCCGGGAGGAAGGACTAGCGGCTACAATGAGCAGTTCTTC
- TRBJ1-4 TRBV7-2 - CASSSKQGVEREKLFF TGTGCCAGCAGCTCTAAACAGGGAGTGGAACGCGAAAAACTGTTTTTT
- TRBJ2-3 TRBV13 - CASSTRRPVADTQYF TGTGCCAGCAGTACCCGCCGACCTGTCGCAGATACGCAGTATTTT
- TRBJ2-1 TRBV2 - CASSERQPRAYNEQFF TGTGCCAGCAGTGAAAGGCAACCTAGGGCCTACAATGAGCAGTTCTTC
- TRBJ1-2 TRBV7-2 - CASSSGRNYGYTF TGTGCCAGCAGCTCAGGACGGAACTATGGCTACACCTTC
- TRBJ1-4 TRBV5-1 - CASSLGGMEKLFF TGCGCCAGCAGCTTGGGAGGGATGGAAAAACTGTTTTTT
- TRBJ1-1 TRBV15 - CATSRVGFQAFF TGTGCCACCAGCAGAGTCGGGTTTCAAGCTTTCTTT
- TRBJ2-1 TRBV25-1 - CASSEPRDFSNEQFF TGTGCCAGCAGTGAACCGAGGGACTTCTCCAATGAGCAGTTCTTC
- TRBJ1-1 TRBV28 - CASSPPRPNTEAFF TGTGCCAGCAGTCCCCCGAGACCGAACACTGAAGCTTTCTTT
- TRBJ2-3 TRBV6-5 TRBD2 CASSYGTSGLIYTQYF TGTGCCAGCAGCTACGGGACTAGCGGATTAATTTATACGCAGTATTTT
- TRBJ2-1 TRBV14 TRBD2 CASSTEGAGRYNEQFF TGTGCCAGCAGCACCGAAGGAGCGGGACGCTACAATGAGCAGTTCTTC
- TRBJ2-7 TRBV19 TRBD1 CASSNRDRGEDEQYF TGTGCCAGTAGTAACCGGGACAGGGGTGAGGACGAGCAGTACTTC
- TRBJ2-1 TRBV5-1 TRBD1 CASSPPGQHYNEQFF TGCGCCAGCAGCCCCCCGGGACAGCACTACAATGAGCAGTTCTTC
- TRBJ2-1 TRBV5-1 - CASSLSATSYNEQFF TGCGCCAGCAGCTTGTCTGCTACCTCCTACAATGAGCAGTTCTTC
- TRBJ2-3 TRBV9 - CATALGLTDTQYF TGTGCCACTGCTTTGGGGCTCACAGATACGCAGTATTTT
- TRBJ2-4 TRBV5-1 TRBD2 CASSSTSGAWDIQYF TGCGCCAGCAGCTCCACTAGCGGGGCTTGGGACATTCAGTACTTC